This T cell receptor (beta chain) was observed in a study of OX40 agonist ivuxolimab in advanced cancers. The wider study: Each dose-escalation patient presented with hepatocellular carcinoma, melanoma, renal cell or head and neck cancer.

Enrollment shut out patients with autoimmune disease history or systemic immunosuppression. Germline loops: CDR1 SGHRS, CDR2 YFSETQ. With V trimmed by 0 bases and J by 1 base, 6 bases remained unmatched. The CDR3 has 19 amino acids. Findings and limits, study-wide: Dose levels from 0.1 to 3.0 mg/kg saw CD4+ and CD8+ blood T cells expand clonally by week 6.

By proportion, this clone is medium-sized. The antigen remains unidentified. Profiling relied on immunoSEQ multiplex PCR, and the TCRdb table lists in-frame clones only, not all of them. The table lists approximately 58,000 clones, more than 85% of them singletons. J is TRBJ2-2 and V is TRBV5-1, with 13 nucleotides matching TRBD2. The starting material was CD4+ or CD8+ T cells sorted from blood, obtained in a trial of the OX40 agonist ivuxolimab. The TCR sequence derives from an adult with an advanced solid tumor such as melanoma, head and neck, liver or kidney cancer. CDR3 amino acids: CASSLAPGLAGLNTGELFF. The DNA for the CDR3 is TGCGCCAGCAGCTTGGCCCCGGGACTAGCGGGGCTGAACACCGGGGAGCTGTTTTTT. Combining the CDR3 with reference TRBV5-1 and TRBJ2-2 gives the whole variable domain KAGVTQTPRYLIKTRGQQVTLSCSPISGHRSVSWYQQTPGQGLQFLFEYFSETQRNKGNFPGRFSGRQFSNSRSEMNVSTLELGDSALYLCASSLAPGLAGLNTGELFFGEGSRLTVL.